These T cell receptor beta chains were read from a single sample in a study of vaccination effects on CD4 cells after COVID-19. These receptors lack a known antigen. TCRdb's copy holds only in-frame clones and misses some; the assay was immunoSEQ multiplex PCR. The sample lists 60,000 to 90,000 clones, around 81% seen once, with 1.2% in the top ten. Here the sequenced sample was CD4+ T cells from PBMCs cultured with HCoV-229E spike peptides, taken after COVID-19 vaccination. These TCRs come from a human donor who received a COVID-19 vaccine. CDR3s include the opening cysteine and the closing phenylalanine or tryptophan. A D gene is named only where the DNA matches it firmly. Clone size is stated in some rows and not others, as once, few, many or a class when expanded.

TRBD2	TRBV5-8	TRBJ2-5	.	CASSLGGGAYQETQYF	TGTGCCAGCAGCTTAGGCGGGGGGGCGTACCAAGAGACCCAGTACTTC
.	TRBV6-5	TRBJ1-4	few	CASSLGGAMNEKLFF	TGTGCCAGCTCGCTTGGAGGGGCTATGAATGAAAAACTGTTTTTT
.	TRBV5-1	TRBJ2-2	.	CASSLGGRELFF	TGCGCCAGCAGCCTCGGGGGTCGGGAGCTGTTTTTT
.	TRBV29-1	TRBJ2-5	.	CSVVVGIETQYF	TGCAGCGTTGTTGTAGGCATAGAGACCCAGTACTTC
TRBD1	TRBV6-6	TRBJ2-3	once	CASSYSGQGTDTQYF	TGTGCCAGCAGTTACTCAGGACAGGGGACAGATACGCAGTATTTT
TRBD1	TRBV10-3	TRBJ2-1	.	CAISARDSYNEQFF	TGTGCCATCAGTGCCCGGGACAGTTACAATGAGCAGTTCTTC
.	TRBV6-5	TRBJ1-3	few	CASSRGWGSGNTIYF	TGTGCCAGCAGCCGCGGGTGGGGCTCTGGAAACACCATATATTTT
TRBD1	TRBV6-5	TRBJ1-1	.	CASSPGQGRVEAFF	TGTGCCAGCAGCCCCGGACAGGGGAGGGTTGAAGCTTTCTTT
.	TRBV6-5	TRBJ2-5	.	CASMDRRGETQYF	TGTGCCAGCATGGACAGGAGGGGAGAGACCCAGTACTTC
TRBD1	TRBV23-1	TRBJ1-3	few	CASSQSIALQGATIYF	TGCGCCAGCAGTCAATCCATAGCGTTGCAGGGGGCCACCATATATTTT
TRBD2	TRBV24-1	TRBJ2-3	.	CATSTSGGGSTDTQYF	TGTGCCACCAGCACCTCTGGCGGGGGGAGCACAGATACGCAGTATTTT
.	TRBV5-6	TRBJ1-4	.	CASSDRFRSANEKLFF	TGTGCCAGCAGCGACAGGTTCCGTTCAGCTAATGAAAAACTGTTTTTT
.	TRBV9	TRBJ2-5	.	CASSREWIQETQYF	TGTGCCAGCAGCCGAGAGTGGATCCAAGAGACCCAGTACTTC
TRBD2	TRBV6-2/TRBV6-3	TRBJ2-5	.	CASSYDLAGEQETQYF	TGTGCCAGCAGTTACGACCTAGCGGGGGAGCAAGAGACCCAGTACTTC
.	TRBV5-1	TRBJ2-2	once	CASSLAYGRSLGELFF	TGCGCCAGCAGCTTGGCCTACGGCAGGAGTCTAGGGGAGCTGTTTTTT
.	TRBV11-2	TRBJ1-4	.	CASSRIPNEKLFF	TGTGCCAGCAGCCGCATCCCCAATGAAAAACTGTTTTTT
.	TRBV7-2	TRBJ2-3	.	CASSLSGPSTDTQYF	TGTGCCAGCAGCTTATCCGGCCCTAGCACAGATACGCAGTATTTT
.	TRBV5-8	TRBJ1-1	.	CASPSLGGTTEAFF	TGTGCCAGCCCCTCTTTGGGGGGCACCACTGAAGCTTTCTTT
TRBD1	TRBV30	TRBJ1-2	once	CAWGDLGTANYGYTF	TGTGCCTGGGGAGATTTAGGGACAGCTAACTATGGCTACACCTTC
.	TRBV7-2	TRBJ1-1	.	CASSTAGTLYAFF	TGTGCCAGCAGCACGGCCGGGACATTGTATGCTTTCTTT
TRBD1	TRBV5-1	TRBJ2-2	.	CASSPTGATGELFF	TGCGCCAGCAGCCCGACAGGGGCCACCGGGGAGCTGTTTTTT
.	TRBV4-1	TRBJ2-5	.	CASSQEGHVKETQYF	TGCGCCAGCAGCCAAGAGGGACATGTTAAAGAGACCCAGTACTTC
.	TRBV5-1	TRBJ2-1	.	CASRTGLKSSYNEQFF	TGCGCCAGCAGGACCGGACTCAAGAGCTCCTACAATGAGCAGTTCTTC
TRBD1	TRBV4-3	TRBJ1-3	.	CASSQDPAGGADTIYF	TGCGCCAGCAGCCAAGATCCGGCAGGGGGAGCGGACACCATATATTTT
.	TRBV6-5	TRBJ1-3	.	CASSYSMLFSGNTIYF	TGTGCCAGCAGTTACTCGATGCTTTTCTCTGGAAACACCATATATTTT
.	TRBV21-1	TRBJ1-4	.	CASSKVITANNEKLFF	TGTGCCAGCAGCAAAGTGATAACCGCGAATAATGAAAAACTGTTTTTT
.	TRBV3-1/TRBV3-2	TRBJ2-5	once	CASSLHQGSETQYF	TGTGCCAGCAGCCTACATCAGGGGAGTGAGACCCAGTACTTC
.	TRBV4-1	TRBJ1-2	few	CASSQGGAGAVSGYTF	TGCGCCAGCAGCCAAGGAGGGGCAGGGGCGGTCTCTGGCTACACCTTC
.	TRBV7-9	TRBJ2-3	.	CASSNSQYTQYF	TGTGCCAGCAGCAACAGCCAATATACGCAGTATTTT
.	TRBV7-2	TRBJ2-5	.	CASSPRPGETQYF	TGTGCCAGCAGCCCCCGACCTGGGGAGACCCAGTACTTC
.	TRBV23-1	TRBJ1-1	.	CASSQFPGWVTEAFF	TGCGCCAGCAGTCAATTCCCAGGGTGGGTCACTGAAGCTTTCTTT
.	TRBV24-1	TRBJ2-5	.	CATSRGEYPIQETQYF	TGTGCCACCAGTCGGGGAGAGTACCCCATCCAAGAGACCCAGTACTTC
.	TRBV3-1/TRBV3-2	TRBJ1-1	.	CASSPTHGASRGEAFF	TGTGCCAGCAGCCCAACCCACGGGGCCTCCAGGGGTGAAGCTTTCTTT
.	TRBV9	TRBJ2-3	.	CASSVSGQGDTQYF	TGTGCCAGCAGCGTAAGCGGGCAGGGAGATACGCAGTATTTT
TRBD1	TRBV24-1	TRBJ1-2	few	CATSGAGQEKSRPGGYTF	TGTGCCACCAGTGGGGCTGGACAGGAGAAATCTCGGCCGGGTGGCTACACCTTC
.	TRBV24-1	TRBJ2-2	.	CATSGGVDANTGELFF	TGTGCCACCAGTGGAGGGGTGGACGCGAACACCGGGGAGCTGTTTTTT
.	TRBV6-5	TRBJ2-3	.	CASSNRGSGDTQYF	TGTGCCAGCAGTAACCGGGGTTCTGGAGATACGCAGTATTTT
.	TRBV4-3	TRBJ1-1	.	CASSQDSQPTEAFF	TGCGCCAGCAGCCAAGATTCTCAGCCCACTGAAGCTTTCTTT
.	TRBV6-2/TRBV6-3	TRBJ1-5	.	CASSYQGAQPQHF	TGTGCCAGCAGTTACCAAGGGGCTCAGCCCCAGCATTTT
TRBD1	TRBV18	TRBJ1-2	.	CASSPTGGNDRYGYTF	TGTGCCAGCTCACCGACAGGGGGTAATGATCGCTATGGCTACACCTTC